This TCR beta chain is drawn from a study of shared clonotypes between healthy human individuals. Naivety among CD8 cells was defined by CD45RO negativity and positive CCR7 selection, thereby excluding terminally differentiated effector memory CD45RA+ cells. The CDR3 runs to 14 residues. Per germline, CDR1 MDHEN and CDR2 SYDVKM. Trimming removed 8 bases from V and 0 bases from J, with 10 bases in between. Some clones are missing from TCRdb's copy, which holds only in-frame ones; the method was immunoSEQ multiplex PCR. The sample has about 2.2 million clones, about 93% seen once. The clonotype was recovered from a young man in good health. Some clones in this sample may be carry-over from other donors' samples. Sequenced: naive CD8+ T cells from PBMCs. The chain joins TRBV28 to TRBJ1-4; TRBD1 might be the D (5 bases). The CDR3 sequence is CASAETATNEKLFF. CDR3 sequence (DNA): TGTGCCAGCGCAGAGACAGCAACTAATGAAAAACTGTTTTTT. The full variable domain, in which reference TRBV28 and TRBJ1-4 provide the parts outside the CDR3, is DVKVTQSSRYLVKRTGEKVFLECVQDMDHENMFWYRQDPGLGLRLIYFSYDVKMKEKGDIPEGYSVSREKKERFSLILESASTNQTSMYLCASAETATNEKLFFGSGTQLSVL.